This TCR beta chain appears in the sequencing data of a study of shared clonotypes between healthy human individuals. V was pared by 1 base and J by 5 bases, with 8 bases of the junction left unmatched. CDR1 and CDR2 from the germline V gene are LGHNA and YNFKEQ. The CDR3 runs 17 residues. Produced via immunoSEQ multiplex PCR; TCRdb's table is partial and in-frame only. The profile shows 2.3 million or so clones, just over 90% of them singletons. A single count supports this clone. This TCR was sampled from a man aged 18 to 30 in good health. Some clones in this sample may be carry-over from other donors' samples. The chain links TRBV4-2 to TRBJ1-5, with TRBD1 identical over 10 bases. The sample was naive CD4+ T cells from PBMCs. The subset: CD45RA+ positively selected. This CDR3 is CASSQGTGTGVDQPQHF. The CDR3 DNA is TGTGCCAGCAGCCAAGGTACCGGGACAGGGGTGGATCAGCCCCAGCATTTT.